What follows are 14 T cell receptor beta chains derived from one specimen sequenced in a study of T cells in tuberculosis. Here immunoSEQ multiplex PCR was the method, and the copy in TCRdb shows in-frame clones only, minus some. Here the sample spans under 45,000 clones, roughly 92% being singletons. Sequencing input: PBMCs. The receptors come from a donor between 10 and 35 years old with latent tuberculosis or without tuberculosis infection.

This clone has just one count. The J gene is TRBJ2-6, the V gene TRBV7-9; 9 nucleotides agree with TRBD1. This CDR3 has 16 amino acids. After removal of 3 bases from V and 0 bases from J, the junction contained 0 bases not matched to a gene. From germline, CDR1 is SEHNR and CDR2 FQNEAQ (reference sequence). CDR3 sequence (DNA): TGTGCCAGCAGCTTGGGACAGGGCTCTGGGGCCAACGTCCTGACTTTC. Amino acids: CASSLGQGSGANVLTF.

The chain uses TRBV2 and TRBJ1-1, with TRBD1 as a possible D gene (5 bases). The germline V and J ends were trimmed by 1 base and 6 bases, with 12 bases remaining between them. The CDR3 has 14 amino acids. Per germline, CDR1 SNHLY and CDR2 FYNNEI. The CDR3 spells CASSEEIGAPEAFF. The CDR3 nucleotides read TGTGCCAGCAGTGAAGAAATAGGGGCTCCTGAAGCTTTCTTT.

The gene calls are TRBV6-1 and TRBJ2-7; 11 bases match TRBD1. CDR3 length: 15 amino acids. The V gene end was trimmed by 6 bases and the J gene end by 0 bases; junction bases not matched to a gene: 4. Germline V lookup: CDR1 MNHNS, CDR2 SASEGT. This CDR3 reads CASRTGQGGSYEQYF. The CDR3 nucleotides are TGTGCCAGCAGGACGGGACAGGGGGGCTCCTACGAGCAGTACTTC.

Here the CDR3 reads CASNMDRGTGELFF. In nucleotides, the CDR3 is TGCGCCAGCAATATGGACAGGGGGACCGGGGAGCTGTTTTTT. The V and J genes are TRBV5-1 and TRBJ2-2, with TRBD1 matching 10 bases. The CDR3 consists of 14 residues. The V gene's germline CDR1 is SGHRS and CDR2 YFSETQ. Unmatched junction bases numbered 4, after V lost 6 bases and J lost 5 bases.

The V gene is TRBV4-1, the J gene TRBJ2-7; 12 positions match TRBD1. This CDR3 is built from 19 residues. Germline lookup yields CDR1 MGHRA and CDR2 YSYEKL. V lost 4 bases to trimming and J lost 1 base; unmatched junction nucleotides: 14. The CDR3 DNA follows: TGCGCCAGCAGCCCCCATCCGGGACAGGGGGCCCCTCTTTCCTACGAGCAGTACTTC. This gives the protein CASSPHPGQGAPLSYEQYF.

The CDR3 loop is CASIRGQGNPYEQYF. DNA of the CDR3: TGTGCCAGCATCAGGGGGCAGGGGAATCCCTACGAGCAGTACTTC. V usage is TRBV5-6 and J usage is TRBJ2-7; TRBD1 matches at 8 bases. The CDR3 sequence is 15 residues long. Germline lookup yields CDR1 SGHDT and CDR2 YYEEEE. Losses at the gene ends were 6 bases for V and 2 bases for J; bases not matched to a gene: 10.

V and J are TRBV9 and TRBJ2-7; 8 nucleotides line up with TRBD1. Per the germline V gene, CDR1 is SGDLS and CDR2 is YYNGEE. Unmatched junction bases numbered 10, after V lost 2 bases and J lost 6 bases. CDR3 size: 15 residues. The CDR3 sequence is CASSVSRQGSGEQYF. The CDR3 nucleotides are TGTGCCAGCAGCGTGTCAAGACAGGGGTCGGGCGAGCAGTACTTC.

The chain recombines TRBV10-3 with TRBJ1-2; D gene uncertain. In germline, CDR1 is ENHRY, CDR2 SYGVKD. The length of the CDR3 is 13 residues. The V end was cut by 3 bases, the J end by 8 bases, with 13 bases between. CDR3 loop: CAISDFNNGGYTF. CDR3 nucleotides: TGTGCCATCAGTGATTTCAACAACGGGGGCTACACCTTC.

The chain has TRBV7-2 and TRBJ2-2, with D uncertain. V lost 0 bases to trimming and J lost 3 bases, with 5 bases between them. CDR1 is SGHTA and CDR2 is FQGNSA in the germline V gene. This CDR3 region has 14 residues. The CDR3, as DNA: TGTGCCAGCAGCTTAGCGAGATACACCGGGGAGCTGTTTTTT. It is translated as CASSLARYTGELFF.

In nucleotides, the CDR3 is TGTGCCAGCAGTTACTATTCTTCTAACTATGGCTACACCTTC. This gives the protein CASSYYSSNYGYTF. The chain couples TRBV6-6 to TRBJ1-2; D remains unclear. Germline loops: CDR1 MNHNY, CDR2 SVGAGI (reference sequence). V was shortened by 1 base and J by 0 bases, with 6 bases between the two germline ends. There are 14 residues in the CDR3.

V and J are TRBV5-1 and TRBJ2-3; 9 bases agree with TRBD1. Germline CDR1 reads SGHRS; CDR2 reads YFSETQ. V dropped 4 bases and J dropped 2; count of bases not matched to a gene: 5. The CDR3 has 15 residues. The DNA for the CDR3 is TGCGCCAGCAGCCTCGGGACAGGGACCACAGATACGCAGTATTTT. Its translation is CASSLGTGTTDTQYF.

The chain carries TRBV9 and TRBJ1-3, with D perhaps TRBD1 (5 bases). The CDR3 runs to 15 residues. The germline CDR1 and CDR2 sequences are SGDLS and YYNGEE. V shed 0 bases and J shed 0 bases, with 7 bases lying between them. The CDR3, as DNA: TGTGCCAGCAGCGTAGATAGGGGCTCTGGAAACACCATATATTTT. Translated: CASSVDRGSGNTIYF.

The chain recombines TRBV9 with TRBJ2-5, with a weak D call TRBD1 (5 bases). Germline CDR1 and CDR2: SGDLS and YYNGEE. Trimming pared 3 bases from V and 1 base from J, leaving 13 bases between. The CDR3 extends over 15 amino acids. CDR3 loop: CASSGGGASQETQYF. CDR3 in DNA: TGTGCCAGCAGCGGGGGTGGGGCAAGCCAAGAGACCCAGTACTTC.

This chain links TRBV11-2 with TRBJ2-3, with D possibly being TRBD2 (5 bases). CDR3 size: 15 residues. Per germline, CDR1 SGHAT and CDR2 FQNNGV. V was clipped by 6 bases and J by 3 bases, with 16 bases between them. The CDR3 loop reads CASRSRGSGTDTQYF. For the CDR3, the DNA is TGTGCCAGCAGATCACGAGGGAGCGGTACAGATACGCAGTATTTT.